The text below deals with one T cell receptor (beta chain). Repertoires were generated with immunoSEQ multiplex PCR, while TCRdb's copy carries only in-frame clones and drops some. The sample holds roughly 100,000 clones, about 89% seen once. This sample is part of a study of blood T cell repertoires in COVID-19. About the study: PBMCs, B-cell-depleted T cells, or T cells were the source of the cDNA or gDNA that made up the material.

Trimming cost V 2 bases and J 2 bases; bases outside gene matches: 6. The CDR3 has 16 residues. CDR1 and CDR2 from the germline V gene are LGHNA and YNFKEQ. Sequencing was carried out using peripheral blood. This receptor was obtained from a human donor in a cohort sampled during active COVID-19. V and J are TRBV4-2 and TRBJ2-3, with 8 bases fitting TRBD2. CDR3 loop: CASSQFAGGITDTQYF. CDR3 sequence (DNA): TGTGCCAGCAGCCAATTTGCGGGGGGTATCACAGATACGCAGTATTTT.